This record concerns one TCR beta chain sequence. This entry belongs to a study of T cells in tumors after PD-1 blockade. The CDR3 length is 14 residues. Germline loops: CDR1 MNHEY, CDR2 SMNVEV (reference sequence). J was trimmed by 2 bases and V by 6 bases; bases with no gene match: 3. Repertoires were generated with immunoSEQ multiplex PCR, while TCRdb's copy carries only in-frame clones and drops some. This sample has 60,000 to 65,000 clones, with around two thirds found just once. Source: PBMCs, taken after anti-PD-1 treatment. The rearrangement joins TRBV27 to TRBJ2-7; 11 bases agree with TRBD2. The receptor's source is a human donor with basal cell carcinoma. CDR3 in DNA: TGTGCCAGCAGACTAGCGGGGGCCGCCTACGAGCAGTACTTC. Protein sequence: CASRLAGAAYEQYF.